This T cell receptor (beta chain) was obtained from a study of persistence of HIV-infected CD4 T cells. Germline V gives CDR1 SEHNR, CDR2 FQNEAQ (reference sequence). V shed 5 bases and J shed 5 bases, with 18 bases lying between them. CDR3 size: 15 residues. Study observations and caveats: Compared with CD3/CD28-stimulated cells, CMV- and Gag-responding cells showed lower TCRbeta richness. TCR oligoclonality correlated with proviral oligoclonality in the same sorted populations.

Nonspecific anti-CD3/anti-CD28 bead stimulation represents the broad CD4+ T cell repertoire. Sorting selected CD4+ T cells upregulating both CD40 ligand and CD69. Undetectable plasma HIV-1 RNA below 50 copies/mL lasted at least 4 years. The immunoSEQ assay was version 4, run in survey mode. Assay: immunoSEQ multiplex PCR; the TCRdb copy retains only in-frame clones and omits some. The sample includes some 49,000 clones, 85% to 90% of them seen just once. Details on this clone: The antigen remains undetermined.

The chain carries TRBV7-9 and TRBJ2-5; tentatively, D is TRBD1 or TRBD2 (5 bases each). The specimen was CD4+ T cells sorted from PBMCs after approximately 18-hour stimulation, collected from a patient who received antiretroviral therapy. The TCR comes from an adult woman with HIV who was CMV-seropositive. The CDR3 here is CASSKGTTSGETQYF. DNA of the CDR3: TGTGCCAGCAGCAAAGGGACCACCTCCGGGGAGACCCAGTACTTC.